This TCR beta chain originates from a study of T cell responses to AZD1222 COVID-19 vaccine. Study at large: Samples with a second dose at about 4 or about 12 weeks were pooled together. Study-wide points: Of spike-specific TCRs, nearly half reportedly target regions left unmutated in variants.

As regards this clone: Its antigen is not identified.

Using immunoSEQ multiplex PCR, the repertoire was profiled, and TCRdb retains in-frame clones only, with some absent. The table has fewer than 150,000 clones, about nine tenths seen once. This sequence originates from an adult in good health. The sequenced sample was peripheral blood, obtained on day 0 of AZD1222 vaccination.

The CDR3 here is CASSIEGVYGAKNIQYF. CDR3 in DNA: TGTGCCAGTAGTATAGAGGGCGTTTACGGGGCCAAAAACATTCAGTACTTC. This sequence joins TRBV19 and TRBJ2-4; D remains unclear. Deletions cut 0 bases from V and 1 base from J, with 13 bases between. Germline V gene lookup returns CDR1 LNHDA and CDR2 SQIVND (reference sequence). The CDR3 totals 17 residues.